This TCR beta chain was sequenced for a study of blood T cell repertoires in COVID-19. Overall study: T cells, B-cell-depleted T cells, or PBMCs supplied cDNA or gDNA.

Which cohort a participant joined came from the clinical history participants gave. Looked up from germline, CDR1 is SGDLS and CDR2 is YYNGEE. This CDR3 spans 14 amino acids. V was trimmed by 4 bases and J by 8 bases, leaving 15 bases between them. Sequencing used immunoSEQ multiplex PCR; TCRdb keeps in-frame clones, though not all of them. The sample lists a few hundred thousand clones, more than 75% occurring once. The sample taken for sequencing was PBMCs or T cells enriched from blood (not recorded which). This sequence originates from a man in his thirties or forties with acute COVID-19. V and J are TRBV9 and TRBJ1-4; D not certain. CDR3 nucleotides: TGTGCCAGCAGCATGCGCGCGGCCGGCGAAAAACTGTTTTTT. This codes for CASSMRAAGEKLFF.